The 26 T cell receptor beta chains listed next were all sequenced from one sample in a study of blood T cell repertoires in COVID-19. Some clones are missing from TCRdb's copy, which holds only in-frame ones; the method was immunoSEQ multiplex PCR. This table holds about 110,000 clones, under 90% found once. The specimen was peripheral blood. The receptor set was obtained from a woman aged 50 to 65 with acute or convalescent COVID-19.

The V gene is TRBV7-6, the J gene TRBJ1-2; D perhaps matches TRBD1 (6 bases). With 5 bases removed from V and 6 bases from J, the gap between germline ends came to 19 bases. The CDR3 is 15 residues long. CDR1 is SGHVS and CDR2 is FNYEAQ in the germline V gene. The CDR3 sequence: CASSPRRTEGNGYTF. As DNA, the CDR3 is TGTGCCAGCAGCCCTCGTCGGACAGAAGGAAATGGCTACACCTTC.

This clone was observed once. The rearrangement joins TRBV5-6 to TRBJ1-5; TRBD1 agrees at 8 bases. Germline CDR1 reads SGHDT; CDR2 reads YYEEEE. There are 16 residues in the CDR3. V was clipped by 5 bases and J by 0 bases; unmatched bases: 7. CDR3 amino acids: CASSSVGQGSNQPQHF. The CDR3 coding sequence is TGTGCCAGCAGTTCCGTCGGACAGGGTAGCAATCAGCCCCAGCATTTT.

This chain joins TRBV27 and TRBJ2-3, with D unclear. Trimming left V 10 bases short and J 6 bases short, with 32 bases between. Looked up from germline, CDR1 is MNHEY and CDR2 is SMNVEV (reference sequence). This CDR3 is 18 amino acids long. CDR3 bases: TGTGCCACCTCTGCGCTCAAATTCCCTAGTACGTTTGTGGATACGCAGTATTTT. Translating it yields CATSALKFPSTFVDTQYF.

The J gene is TRBJ2-1, the V gene TRBV19; 7 bases agree with TRBD1. The J segment lost 7 bases and the V segment lost 1 base, leaving 7 bases of the junction unmatched. CDR3 length equals 15 residues. Per germline, CDR1 LNHDA and CDR2 SQIVND (reference sequence). CDR3 bases: TGTGCCAGTAGTATAGCGAAGGGGGCTTATAATGAGCAGTTCTTC. Translation gives CASSIAKGAYNEQFF.

This clone occurred once. The J gene is TRBJ1-1, the V gene TRBV5-1; a possible D gene is TRBD1 (6 bases). The CDR3 length is 13 residues. V was trimmed by 7 bases and J by 1 base, leaving 11 bases between them. The germline CDR1 and CDR2 sequences are SGHRS and YFSETQ. The CDR3 loop is CASQRQANTEAFF. The CDR3 DNA reads as TGCGCCAGCCAGAGACAGGCGAACACTGAAGCTTTCTTT. Based on the CDR3 plus reference TRBV5-1 and TRBJ1-1, the full variable domain is KAGVTQTPRYLIKTRGQQVTLSCSPISGHRSVSWYQQTPGQGLQFLFEYFSETQRNKGNFPGRFSGRQFSNSRSEMNVSTLELGDSALYLCASQRQANTEAFFGQGTRLTVV.

This chain links TRBV28 with TRBJ1-2, with 9 bases that match TRBD1. V was pared by 6 bases and J by 4 bases, with 3 bases of the junction left unmatched. The CDR3 spans 13 residues. The germline gives CDR1 MDHEN, CDR2 SYDVKM. In DNA, the CDR3 is TGTGCCAGCAGGGGGACAGGGTCCTATGGCTACACCTTC. It translates to CASRGTGSYGYTF.

This sequence joins TRBV24-1 and TRBJ2-3, with TRBD1 matching 7 bases. Unmatched junction bases numbered 4, after V lost 9 bases and J lost 2 bases. The CDR3 runs 13 residues. Germline loops: CDR1 KGHDR, CDR2 SFDVKD. The CDR3 sequence is CATWDSLTDTQYF. In DNA, the CDR3 is TGTGCCACCTGGGACAGCCTCACAGATACGCAGTATTTT.

The rearrangement joins TRBV5-5 to TRBJ2-7; 12 positions match TRBD1. Losses at the gene ends were 0 bases for V and 4 bases for J; bases not matched to a gene: 2. CDR1 and CDR2 (germline): SGHKS, YYEKEE (reference sequence). CDR3 length: 15 amino acids. The CDR3 loop is CASSLGDRGPYEQYF. CDR3 coding DNA: TGTGCCAGCAGCTTGGGGGACAGGGGGCCTTACGAGCAGTACTTC.

This chain uses TRBV28 with TRBJ1-4; no reliable D call. V gave up 6 bases and J gave up 5 bases, with 13 bases separating them. From germline, CDR1 is MDHEN and CDR2 SYDVKM. CDR3 size: 14 residues. The CDR3 bases are TGTGCCAGCAGGACCACCAGAGGGAATGAAAAACTGTTTTTT. Protein product: CASRTTRGNEKLFF.

The chain employs TRBV9 and TRBJ1-6; D is perhaps TRBD1 (6 bases). V lost 4 bases and J 7 bases, leaving 12 bases between the germline ends. Germline loops: CDR1 SGDLS, CDR2 YYNGEE. The length of the CDR3 is 14 residues. The CDR3 DNA follows: TGTGCCAGCAGCAGAGACAGGTCGAATTCACCCCTCCACTTT. Its protein is CASSRDRSNSPLHF.

The chain links TRBV6-5 to TRBJ1-1; D not certain. The ends were cut back, 0 bases at V and 6 bases at J, with 8 bases in the middle. The CDR3 runs to 13 residues. Per germline, CDR1 MNHEY and CDR2 SVGAGI. The CDR3 sequence: CASSYSGSPEAFF. CDR3 bases: TGTGCCAGCAGTTACTCGGGCAGCCCTGAAGCTTTCTTT.

The rearrangement uses TRBV3-1 (or the pseudogene TRBV3-2) and TRBJ2-1, with D possibly matching TRBD2 (6 bases). Deletions cut 4 bases from V and 12 bases from J, with 22 bases between. Germline lookup yields CDR1 LGHDT and CDR2 YNNKEL (reference sequence). The CDR3 sequence is 15 residues long. The CDR3 DNA sequence: TGTGCCAGCAGCCCCCTCGGCGGGGCACTCTCATTGCAGTTCTTC. It yields the protein CASSPLGGALSLQFF.

The chain carries TRBV19 and TRBJ1-5; 11 nucleotides line up with TRBD1. Looked up from germline, CDR1 is LNHDA and CDR2 is SQIVND (reference sequence). The CDR3 runs 16 residues. J lost 1 base, V lost 5 bases, and 4 bases had no gene match. In DNA, the CDR3 is TGTGCCAGTAGTCTTCGGACAGGGGGCAGCAATCAGCCCCAGCATTTT. Translation gives CASSLRTGGSNQPQHF.

This chain uses TRBV6-5 with TRBJ2-7; the D gene is possibly TRBD2 (5 bases). V lost 5 bases and J 2 bases, leaving 7 bases between the germline ends. Germline V gene lookup returns CDR1 MNHEY and CDR2 SVGAGI. The CDR3 runs 12 residues. The CDR3 bases are TGTGCCAGCAGTATCGGGACCTACGAGCAGTACTTC. It yields the protein CASSIGTYEQYF.

This rearrangement joins TRBV5-5 to TRBJ1-2; 8 positions agree with TRBD1. Germline V lookup: CDR1 SGHKS, CDR2 YYEKEE (reference sequence). Germline trimming cut 4 bases from V and 4 bases from J; bases unmatched to any gene: 12. This CDR3 contains 16 residues. For the CDR3, the DNA is TGTGCCAGCAGCCCCCCTAACAGACAGGGGAGCTATGGCTACACCTTC. It is translated as CASSPPNRQGSYGYTF.

J is TRBJ2-1 and V is TRBV3-1 (or the pseudogene TRBV3-2); 7 bases are a match to TRBD2. Germline values: CDR1 LGHDT, CDR2 YNNKEL (reference sequence). CDR3 length equals 15 residues. V was clipped by 1 base and J by 13 bases; unmatched bases: 13. The CDR3 is CASSQGAQGLVPQFF. CDR3 bases: TGTGCCAGCAGCCAAGGGGCACAAGGACTAGTCCCTCAGTTCTTC.

The V and J genes are TRBV11-2 and TRBJ1-4; 10 bases are a match to TRBD1. The CDR3 loop spans 17 amino acids. The trim removed 6 bases at V and 4 bases at J, leaving 11 bases unmatched. CDR1 and CDR2 (germline): SGHAT, FQNNGV. This CDR3 is CASSSGVGTGVNEKLFF. The CDR3 DNA is TGTGCCAGCAGTTCGGGAGTCGGGACAGGGGTTAATGAAAAACTGTTTTTT.

This clone turned up a few times. The chain links TRBV6-2 or TRBV6-3 to TRBJ2-2; TRBD1 matches at 9 bases. V lost 2 bases and J lost 5; bases outside the gene matches: 9. This CDR3 has 17 amino acids. Germline-derived CDR1 and CDR2 are MNHEY and SVGEGT. For the CDR3, the DNA is TGTGCCAGCAGTTACCACCCCTTGGACAGGGGAACCGGGGAGCTGTTTTTT. Translating gives CASSYHPLDRGTGELFF.

This rearrangement joins TRBV5-1 to TRBJ2-5; perhaps TRBD1 as D (5 bases). This CDR3 contains 15 residues. Looked up from germline, CDR1 is SGHRS and CDR2 is YFSETQ. Trimming took off 0 bases at V and 5 bases at J, with 14 bases between the two ends. CDR3 sequence (DNA): TGCGCCAGCAGCTTGGGCGGACAAATGTTGGAGACCCAGTACTTC. Translating it yields CASSLGGQMLETQYF.

This chain uses TRBV6-5 with TRBJ2-3, with 8 nucleotides matching TRBD2. V was pared by 2 bases and J by 4 bases, with 2 bases of the junction left unmatched. Germline CDR1 and CDR2: MNHEY and SVGAGI. This CDR3 contains 14 residues. The CDR3 nucleotides are TGTGCCAGCAGTTACCGGGGGGGCTCAGATACGCAGTATTTT. This gives the protein CASSYRGGSDTQYF.

The genes are TRBV6-1 and TRBJ2-3; maybe TRBD1 (5 bases). The CDR3 loop spans 13 amino acids. The ends were cut back, 3 bases at V and 7 bases at J, with 11 bases in the middle. CDR1 and CDR2 from the germline V gene are MNHNS and SASEGT. In DNA form, the CDR3 reads TGTGCCAGCAGTGAGCAGGGCGGTTATACGCAGTATTTT. Translation: CASSEQGGYTQYF.

The J gene is TRBJ1-6, the V gene TRBV12-3 or TRBV12-4, with D hard to call. CDR3 length: 12 residues. The V end was cut by 4 bases, the J end by 9 bases, with 7 bases between. Written as DNA, the CDR3 is TGTGCCAGCAGTTGGGAGAGTTCACCCCTCCACTTT. This encodes CASSWESSPLHF.

The chain uses TRBV6-4 and TRBJ2-3; D is unclear. The CDR3 spans 13 residues. The germline V and J ends were trimmed by 5 bases and 6 bases, with 12 bases remaining between them. Germline V gene sequence: CDR1 MRHNA, CDR2 SNTAGT. For the CDR3, the DNA is TGTGCCAGCAGTTCCTATTGGTTGGATACGCAGTATTTT. Translated, it gives CASSSYWLDTQYF.

CDR3 in amino acids: CASHRDSYNEQFF. The CDR3 bases are TGTGCCTCCCACCGGGACAGCTACAATGAGCAGTTCTTC. This rearrangement joins TRBV2 to TRBJ2-1, with 7 bases aligning to TRBD1. The trim removed 11 bases at V and 3 bases at J, leaving 7 bases unmatched. CDR1 and CDR2 from the germline V gene are SNHLY and FYNNEI. CDR3 length: 13 amino acids.

The chain couples TRBV7-3 to TRBJ2-1; TRBD2 aligns across 7 bases. The CDR3 runs to 17 residues. In germline, CDR1 is SGHTA, CDR2 FQGTGA. J gave up 7 bases and V 1 base, and 13 bases lay outside the gene matches. CDR3 DNA: TGTGCCAGCAGCTTAAAGGGGACGGGACTAACTGGGAATGAGCAGTTCTTC. Protein: CASSLKGTGLTGNEQFF.

This sequence joins TRBV19 and TRBJ1-1; no reliable D call. V lost 7 bases to trimming and J lost 4 bases, with 16 bases between them. The germline CDR1 and CDR2 sequences are LNHDA and SQIVND (reference sequence). The CDR3 length is 14 residues. The CDR3 protein is CASTAAGVFTEAFF. The CDR3 nucleotides are TGTGCCAGTACGGCGGCCGGGGTGTTCACTGAAGCTTTCTTT.